The 7 T cell receptor beta chains given below trace back to one sample, sequenced in a study of T cell responses to AZD1222 COVID-19 vaccine (dated by TCRdb to the early 2020s). The library came from the immunoSEQ multiplex PCR assay. TCRdb provides this immuneACCESS table in a form limited to in-frame rearrangements. Some clones are lacking; in checked studies, under half of them reflect an unresolved V gene, and why the rest are absent is not known. The sample table contains 100,000 to 150,000 clones; only one count was recorded for roughly 90% of them. The ten largest account for roughly 1.5% of the sample. The sample's time point label, decoded: baseline before first vaccination. The specimen comprised peripheral blood, sampled on day 0 of AZD1222 vaccination. The receptors derive from an adult in good health.

This sequence joins TRBV27 and TRBJ1-6, with 7 bases matching TRBD1. The CDR3 runs to 16 residues. The ends lost 3 bases at V and 10 bases at J; junction bases unmatched: 12. CDR1 and CDR2 (germline): MNHEY, SMNVEV (reference sequence). The CDR3 region is CASSFTGDNVVSPLHF. The CDR3 DNA is TGTGCCAGCAGTTTTACAGGGGACAATGTGGTATCACCCCTCCACTTT.

The genes are TRBV2 and TRBJ2-2; 13 bases are a match to TRBD2. V trimming: 7 bases; J trimming: 4 bases; junction bases outside the gene matches: 12. CDR1 is SNHLY and CDR2 is FYNNEI in the germline V gene. CDR3 length: 18 residues. CDR3 nucleotides: TGTGCCAGCACCCCGGGACTAGCGGGGACCCCGCGCACCGGGGAGCTGTTTTTT. Translated, it gives CASTPGLAGTPRTGELFF.

This clone was observed once. The V and J genes are TRBV19 and TRBJ1-6; TRBD1 aligns across 7 bases. V lost 5 bases and J lost 4; bases outside the gene matches: 5. The CDR3 runs 15 residues. Germline V CDR1 and CDR2: LNHDA, SQIVND (reference sequence). CDR3 bases: TGTGCCAGTAGTCTGACAGGGTATTATAATTCACCCCTCCACTTT. Amino acids: CASSLTGYYNSPLHF.

The chain has TRBV15 and TRBJ2-6; 7 positions match TRBD2. From germline, CDR1 is LNHNV and CDR2 YYDKDF (reference sequence). The length of the CDR3 is 15 residues. With 6 bases clipped from V and 0 bases from J, the junction kept 2 bases outside the gene matches. This chain's CDR3 is CATRGGNSGANVLTF. In nucleotides, the CDR3 is TGTGCCACCAGGGGAGGGAACTCTGGGGCCAACGTCCTGACTTTC.

V gene TRBV6-5 combines with J gene TRBJ2-1, with TRBD2 identical over 10 bases. V shed 2 bases, J shed 8 bases, and the junction held 6 bases outside the gene matches. CDR1 is MNHEY and CDR2 is SVGAGI in the germline V gene. The CDR3 loop spans 15 amino acids. The CDR3, as DNA: TGTGCCAGCAGTTACGTACTAGCGGGATTCGATGAGCAGTTCTTC. The encoded protein is CASSYVLAGFDEQFF.

The chain has TRBV2 and TRBJ2-7, with 12 bases identical to TRBD2. CDR1 is SNHLY, CDR2 FYNNEI, per germline. V trimming: 8 bases; J trimming: 3 bases; junction bases outside the gene matches: 8. The length of the CDR3 is 15 residues. The CDR3 DNA is TGTGCCAGCCGGGATGGACTAGCGGGGTACTACGAGCAGTACTTC. It is translated as CASRDGLAGYYEQYF.

The genes are TRBV9 and TRBJ2-7; D gene unclear. CDR1 is SGDLS, CDR2 YYNGEE, per germline. Trimming pared 0 bases from V and 7 bases from J, leaving 11 bases between. The CDR3 length is 13 residues. The CDR3 loop is CASSVGGSGEQYF. The CDR3 region has the DNA TGTGCCAGCAGCGTAGGAGGCAGTGGTGAGCAGTACTTC.